This TCR beta chain was identified during a study of CD8 T cells in ankylosing spondylitis. General study results and limits: As reported, disease-linked clones showed significant enrichment in matched ankylosing spondylitis synovial fluid.

As regards this clonotype: Its antigen is currently unknown.

By quantitative 5'-RACE with molecular barcodes, the TCR beta libraries were made. TCRdb recomputed calls from the 5' RACE reads with MiXCR, one row per CDR3 protein. The sample carries 200,000 to 300,000 distinct CDR3 sequences, more than 20% recorded once. The sequencing input was blood, either unsorted or a sorted T cell fraction (not recorded which). The receptor's source is a male donor with ankylosing spondylitis or in good health (not recorded which).

The CDR3 sequence is CASIPLAGGGNEQFF. Here the CDR3 DNA reads TGTGCCAGCATCCCTCTAGCGGGGGGGGGCAATGAGCAGTTCTTC. The genes are TRBV7-8 and TRBJ2-1, with 12 positions matching TRBD2. The CDR3 contains 15 residues. V lost 7 bases to trimming and J lost 6 bases; unmatched junction nucleotides: 7. From germline, CDR1 is SGHVS and CDR2 FQNEAQ.